This T cell receptor beta chain was identified in a study of OX40 agonist ivuxolimab in advanced cancers. Whole-study context: As their treatment, patients were administered ivuxolimab, an agonistic anti-OX40 (CD134) antibody. Study results and caveats: The authors did not determine the antigen specificity of the expanded peripheral T cells. Some of the lowest clonal expansion was seen in partial responders at 0.1-3.0 mg/kg.

No patient had autoimmune disease or received systemic immunosuppression. The CDR3 length is 15 residues. V lost 0 bases, J lost 3 bases, and 9 bases lay in between. Germline assignment: CDR1 LNHNV and CDR2 YYDKDF (reference sequence). Profiled with immunoSEQ multiplex PCR; TCRdb holds only in-frame clones, not every one. The repertoire holds around 53,000 clones, about 90% seen once, with roughly 7% in the top ten. On this clone itself: What it binds is unknown.

The receptor's source is an adult with an advanced solid tumor such as melanoma, head and neck, liver or kidney cancer. The chain employs TRBV15 and TRBJ2-1, with D possibly TRBD2 on 5 matching bases. Source: CD4+ or CD8+ T cells sorted from blood, taken in a trial of the OX40 agonist ivuxolimab. This CDR3 reads CATSRDGILYNEQFF. CDR3 DNA: TGTGCCACCAGCAGAGACGGGATTCTCTACAATGAGCAGTTCTTC.